A single sample is the source of the 8 T cell receptor beta chains below, sequenced in a study of T cells expressing NK-cell markers. TCRdb reworked the 5' RACE reads into one entry per CDR3 protein, no DNA. The table lists roughly 350,000 distinct CDR3 sequences. Source material: blood T cells: a sorted CD56 or NKG2C T cell subset, CD4+ or CD8+ T cells, or bulk PBMC T cells (not recorded which). The receptors stem from a man aged 18 to 69 in good health.

The rearrangement uses TRBV6-1 and TRBJ1-4; TCRdb designates TRBD1, a call that cannot be tested without DNA. Germline V gene lookup returns CDR1 MNHNS and CDR2 SASEGT. The CDR3 has 15 amino acids. CDR3 sequence: CASSPTGGYDEKLFF.

The chain is built from TRBV30 and TRBJ1-6; lacking DNA, the TRBD1 call made by TCRdb goes unchecked. This CDR3 region has 16 residues. Germline V gene lookup returns CDR1 GTSNPN and CDR2 SVGIG (reference sequence). The CDR3 reads CAWSVRDSSYNSPLHF.

The CDR3: CASRTGENEKLFF. V usage is TRBV5-1 and J usage is TRBJ1-4; TCRdb calls TRBD1, which cannot be checked without DNA. The CDR3 is 13 amino acids. Germline values: CDR1 SGHRS, CDR2 YFSETQ.

This chain uses TRBV7-9 with TRBJ1-2; absent DNA, TCRdb's TRBD1 call cannot be checked. This CDR3 is built from 14 residues. Germline V gene lookup returns CDR1 SEHNR and CDR2 FQNEAQ (reference sequence). CDR3 loop: CASTRQGRGIGYTF. Full variable domain (missing parts from reference TRBV7-9 and TRBJ1-2): DTGVSQNPRHKITKRGQNVTFRCDPISEHNRLYWYRQTLGQGPEFLTYFQNEAQLEKSRLLSDRFSAERPKGSFSTLEIQRTEQGDSAMYLCASTRQGRGIGYTFGSGTRLTVV.

The V and J genes are TRBV12-5 and TRBJ1-1; lacking DNA, the TRBD1 call made by TCRdb goes unchecked. The CDR3 is 15 amino acids. Looked up from germline, CDR1 is LGHNT and CDR2 is FRNRAP. The CDR3 is CASGFLGTENTEAFF.

The chain uses TRBV6-1 and TRBJ2-4; TCRdb selects TRBD2, and the lack of DNA leaves this call unchecked. Germline CDR1 and CDR2: MNHNS and SASEGT. This CDR3 region has 17 residues. The CDR3 spells CASSEIVQEGAKNIQYF.

This chain links TRBV7-6 with TRBJ2-5; the TCRdb D gene call, TRBD1, has no DNA to confirm it. This CDR3 has 14 residues. Germline CDR1 SGHVS, CDR2 FNYEAQ. The CDR3 loop is CASSPSPGQETQYF.

The V call is TRBV5-1, the J call TRBJ1-1. The CDR3 length is 15 residues. The germline gives CDR1 SGHRS, CDR2 YFSETQ. CDR3 sequence reads: CASSLNGEVHTEAFF.